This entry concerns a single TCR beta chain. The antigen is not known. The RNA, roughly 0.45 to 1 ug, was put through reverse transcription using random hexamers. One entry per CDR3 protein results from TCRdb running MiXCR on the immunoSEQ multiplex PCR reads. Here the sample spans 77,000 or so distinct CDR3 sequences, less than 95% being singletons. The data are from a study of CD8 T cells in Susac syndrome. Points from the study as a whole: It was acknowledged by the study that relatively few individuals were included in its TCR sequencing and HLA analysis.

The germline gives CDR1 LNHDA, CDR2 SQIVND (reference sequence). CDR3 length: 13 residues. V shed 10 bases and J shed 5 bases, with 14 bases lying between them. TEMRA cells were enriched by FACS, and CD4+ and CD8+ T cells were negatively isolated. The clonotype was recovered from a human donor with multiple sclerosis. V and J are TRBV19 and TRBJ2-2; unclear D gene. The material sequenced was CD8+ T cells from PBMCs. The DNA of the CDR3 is TGTGCCACCTCGTGGGGTTCGACCGGGGAGCTGTTTTTT. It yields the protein CATSWGSTGELFF.